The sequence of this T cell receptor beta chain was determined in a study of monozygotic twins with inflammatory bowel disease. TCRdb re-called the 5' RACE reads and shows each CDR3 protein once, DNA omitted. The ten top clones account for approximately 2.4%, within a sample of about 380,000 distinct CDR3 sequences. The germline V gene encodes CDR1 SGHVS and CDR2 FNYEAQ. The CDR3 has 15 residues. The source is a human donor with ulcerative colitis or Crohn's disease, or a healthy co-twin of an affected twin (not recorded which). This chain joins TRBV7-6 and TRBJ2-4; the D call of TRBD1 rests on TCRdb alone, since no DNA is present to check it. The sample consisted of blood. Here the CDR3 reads CASSLADRDRSIQYF.